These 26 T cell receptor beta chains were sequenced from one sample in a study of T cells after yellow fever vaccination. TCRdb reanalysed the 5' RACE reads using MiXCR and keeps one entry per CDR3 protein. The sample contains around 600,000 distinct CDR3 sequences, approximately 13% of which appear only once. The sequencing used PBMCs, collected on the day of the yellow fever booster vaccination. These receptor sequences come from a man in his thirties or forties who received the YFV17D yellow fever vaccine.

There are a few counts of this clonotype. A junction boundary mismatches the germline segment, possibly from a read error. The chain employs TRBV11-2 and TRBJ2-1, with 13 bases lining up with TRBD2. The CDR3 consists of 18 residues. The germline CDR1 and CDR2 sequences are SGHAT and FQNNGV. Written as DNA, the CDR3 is TGTGCCAGCACCTTAGAACTAGCGGGAGGGCCGACCTACAATGAGCAGTTCTTC. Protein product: CASTLELAGGPTYNEQFF.

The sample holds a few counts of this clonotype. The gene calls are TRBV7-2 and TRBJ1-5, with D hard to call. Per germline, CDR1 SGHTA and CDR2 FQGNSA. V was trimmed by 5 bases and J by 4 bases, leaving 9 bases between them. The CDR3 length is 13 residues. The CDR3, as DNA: TGTGCCAGCAGCCGGCAACTAAATCAGCCCCAGCATTTT. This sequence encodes CASSRQLNQPQHF.

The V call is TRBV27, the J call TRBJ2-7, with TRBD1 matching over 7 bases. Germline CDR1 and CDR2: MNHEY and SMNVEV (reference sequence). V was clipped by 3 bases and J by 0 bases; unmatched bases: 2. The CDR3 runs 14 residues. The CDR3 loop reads CASSFRDSSYEQYF. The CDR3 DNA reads TGTGCCAGCAGTTTCCGGGACAGCTCCTACGAGCAGTACTTC.

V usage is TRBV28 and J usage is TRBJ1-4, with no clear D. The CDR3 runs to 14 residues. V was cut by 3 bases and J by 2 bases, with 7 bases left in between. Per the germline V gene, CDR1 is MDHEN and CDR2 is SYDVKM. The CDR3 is CASSFSVTNEKLFF. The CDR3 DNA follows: TGTGCCAGCAGTTTTTCGGTGACTAATGAAAAACTGTTTTTT.

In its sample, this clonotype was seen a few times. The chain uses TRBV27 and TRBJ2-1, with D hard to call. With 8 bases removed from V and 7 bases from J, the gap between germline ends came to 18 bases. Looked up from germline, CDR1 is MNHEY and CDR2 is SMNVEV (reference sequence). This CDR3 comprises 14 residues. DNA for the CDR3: TGTGCCAGCCATGCCCTCGGCGCGGTGAATGAGCAGTTCTTC. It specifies CASHALGAVNEQFF.

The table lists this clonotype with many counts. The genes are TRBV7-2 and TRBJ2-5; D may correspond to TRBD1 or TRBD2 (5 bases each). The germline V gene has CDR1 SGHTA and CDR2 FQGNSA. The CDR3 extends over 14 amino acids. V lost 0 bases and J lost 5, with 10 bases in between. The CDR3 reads CASSLAGWGETQYF. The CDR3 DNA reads TGTGCCAGCAGCTTAGCGGGTTGGGGGGAGACCCAGTACTTC.

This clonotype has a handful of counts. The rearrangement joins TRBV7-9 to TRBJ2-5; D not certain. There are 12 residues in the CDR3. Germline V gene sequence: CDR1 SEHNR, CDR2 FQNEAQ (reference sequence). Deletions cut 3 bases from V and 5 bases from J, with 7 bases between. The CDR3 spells CASSLNLETQYF. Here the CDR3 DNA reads TGTGCCAGCAGCTTGAATCTTGAGACCCAGTACTTC.

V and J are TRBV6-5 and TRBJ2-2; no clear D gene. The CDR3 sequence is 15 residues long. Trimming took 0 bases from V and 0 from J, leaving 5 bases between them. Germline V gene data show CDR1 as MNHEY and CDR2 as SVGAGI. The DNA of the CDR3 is TGTGCCAGCAGTTACTCCTTCCCGAACACCGGGGAGCTGTTTTTT. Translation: CASSYSFPNTGELFF.

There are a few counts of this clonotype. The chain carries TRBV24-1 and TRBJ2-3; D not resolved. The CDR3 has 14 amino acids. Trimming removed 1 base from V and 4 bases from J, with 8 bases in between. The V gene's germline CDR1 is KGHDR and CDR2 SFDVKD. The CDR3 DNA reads TGTGCCACCAGTGATTTCGGTGGGCCAGATACGCAGTATTTT. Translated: CATSDFGGPDTQYF.

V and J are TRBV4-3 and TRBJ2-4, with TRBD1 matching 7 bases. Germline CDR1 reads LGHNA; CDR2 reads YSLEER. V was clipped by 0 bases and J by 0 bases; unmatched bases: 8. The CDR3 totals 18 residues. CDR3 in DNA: TGCGCCAGCAGCCAAGATCCTACAGGGGCACTAGCCAAAAACATTCAGTACTTC. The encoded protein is CASSQDPTGALAKNIQYF.

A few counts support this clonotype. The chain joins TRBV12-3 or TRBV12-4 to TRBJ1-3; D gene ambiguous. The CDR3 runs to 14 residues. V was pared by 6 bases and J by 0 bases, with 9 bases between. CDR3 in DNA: TGTGCCAGCAGAAAACAGACCTCTGGAAACACCATATATTTT. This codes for CASRKQTSGNTIYF.

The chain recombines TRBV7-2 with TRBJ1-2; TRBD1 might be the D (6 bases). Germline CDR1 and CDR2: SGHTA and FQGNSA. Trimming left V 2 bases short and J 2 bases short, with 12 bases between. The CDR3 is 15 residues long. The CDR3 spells CASSLSRGGNYGYTF. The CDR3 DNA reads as TGTGCCAGCAGCTTAAGCAGAGGGGGGAACTATGGCTACACCTTC. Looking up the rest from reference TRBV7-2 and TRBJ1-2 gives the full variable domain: GAGVSQSPSNKVTEKGKDVELRCDPISGHTALYWYRQSLGQGLEFLIYFQGNSAPDKSGLPSDRFSAERTGGSVSTLTIQRTQQEDSAVYLCASSLSRGGNYGYTFGSGTRLTVV.

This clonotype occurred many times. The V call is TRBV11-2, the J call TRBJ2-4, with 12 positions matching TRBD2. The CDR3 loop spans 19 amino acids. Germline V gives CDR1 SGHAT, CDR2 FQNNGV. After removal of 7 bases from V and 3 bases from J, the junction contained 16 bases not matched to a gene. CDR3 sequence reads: CASTSLASGREEGKNIQYF. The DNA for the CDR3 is TGTGCCAGCACATCCCTGGCTAGCGGGAGGGAGGAGGGCAAAAACATTCAGTACTTC.

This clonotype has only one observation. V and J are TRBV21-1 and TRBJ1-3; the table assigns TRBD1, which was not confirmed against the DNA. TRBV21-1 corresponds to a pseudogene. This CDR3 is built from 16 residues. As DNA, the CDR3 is TGTGCCAGCAGCAAAGTCTGTGGCAGGGGGCCTAACACCATATATTTT. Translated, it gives CASSKVCGRGPNTIYF.

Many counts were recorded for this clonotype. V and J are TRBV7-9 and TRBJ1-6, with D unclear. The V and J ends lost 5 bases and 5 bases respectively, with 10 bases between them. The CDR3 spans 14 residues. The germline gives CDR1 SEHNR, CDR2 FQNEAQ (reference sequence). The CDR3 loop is CASSPSIDNSPLHF. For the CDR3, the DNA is TGTGCCAGCAGCCCTAGCATTGATAATTCACCCCTCCACTTT.

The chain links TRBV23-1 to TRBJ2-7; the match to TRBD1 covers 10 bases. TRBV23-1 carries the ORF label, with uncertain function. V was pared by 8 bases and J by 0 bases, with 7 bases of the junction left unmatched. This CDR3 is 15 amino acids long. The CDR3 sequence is CASQVRDRGSYEQYF. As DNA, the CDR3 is TGCGCCAGCCAGGTCCGGGACAGGGGCTCCTACGAGCAGTACTTC.

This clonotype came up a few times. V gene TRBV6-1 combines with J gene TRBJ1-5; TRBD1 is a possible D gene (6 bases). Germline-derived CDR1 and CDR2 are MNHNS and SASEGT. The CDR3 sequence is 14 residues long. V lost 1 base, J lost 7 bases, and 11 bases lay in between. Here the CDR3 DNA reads TGTGCCAGCAGTGAAGGGGGGGCCCGGCAGCCCCAGCATTTT. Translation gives CASSEGGARQPQHF.

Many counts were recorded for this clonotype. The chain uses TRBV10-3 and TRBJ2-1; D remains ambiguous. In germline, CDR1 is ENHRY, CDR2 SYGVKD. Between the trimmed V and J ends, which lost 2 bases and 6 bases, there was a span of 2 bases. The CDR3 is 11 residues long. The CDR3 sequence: CAISERNEQFF. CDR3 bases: TGTGCCATCAGTGAGCGCAATGAGCAGTTCTTC.

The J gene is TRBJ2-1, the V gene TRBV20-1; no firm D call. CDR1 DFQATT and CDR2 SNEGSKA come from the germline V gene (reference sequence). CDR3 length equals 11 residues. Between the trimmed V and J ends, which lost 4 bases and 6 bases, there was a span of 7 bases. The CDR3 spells CSATSSNEQFF. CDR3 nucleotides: TGCAGTGCTACGAGTAGCAATGAGCAGTTCTTC.

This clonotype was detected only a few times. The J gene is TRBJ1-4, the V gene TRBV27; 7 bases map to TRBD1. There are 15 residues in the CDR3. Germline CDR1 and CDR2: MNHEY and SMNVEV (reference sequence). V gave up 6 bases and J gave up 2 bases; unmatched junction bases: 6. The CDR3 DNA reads TGTGCCAGCAGGCGTAGGGGGCTTACTAATGAAAAACTGTTTTTT. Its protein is CASRRRGLTNEKLFF.

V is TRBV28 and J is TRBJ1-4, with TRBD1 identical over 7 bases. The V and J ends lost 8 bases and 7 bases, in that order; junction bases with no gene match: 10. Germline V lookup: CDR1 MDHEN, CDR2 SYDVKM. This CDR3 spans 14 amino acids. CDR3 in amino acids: CASLRGGQSEKLFF. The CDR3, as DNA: TGTGCCAGCCTTCGGGGGGGACAGAGTGAAAAACTGTTTTTT.

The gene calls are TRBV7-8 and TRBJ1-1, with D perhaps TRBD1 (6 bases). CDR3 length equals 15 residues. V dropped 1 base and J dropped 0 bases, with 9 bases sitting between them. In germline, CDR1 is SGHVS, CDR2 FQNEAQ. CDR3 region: CASSLVGGLNTEAFF. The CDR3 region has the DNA TGTGCCAGCAGCTTAGTAGGGGGATTGAACACTGAAGCTTTCTTT. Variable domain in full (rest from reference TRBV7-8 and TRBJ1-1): GAGVSQSPRYKVAKRGQDVALRCDPISGHVSLFWYQQALGQGPEFLTYFQNEAQLDKSGLPSDRFFAERPEGSVSTLKIQRTQQEDSAVYLCASSLVGGLNTEAFFGQGTRLTVV.

The CDR3 DNA follows: TGTGCCAGCAGCCCCGGACAGGTTGAAAAGCAGTACTTC. This codes for CASSPGQVEKQYF. The gene calls are TRBV3-1 and TRBJ2-7, with TRBD1 matching over 7 bases. Germline trimming cut 4 bases from V and 8 bases from J; bases unmatched to any gene: 8. Germline CDR1 is LGHDT and CDR2 is YNNKEL (reference sequence). This CDR3 region has 13 residues.

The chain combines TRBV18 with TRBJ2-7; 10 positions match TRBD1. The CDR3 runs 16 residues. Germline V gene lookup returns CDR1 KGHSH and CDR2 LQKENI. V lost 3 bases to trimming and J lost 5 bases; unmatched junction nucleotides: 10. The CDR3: CASSPIPGQGSHEQYF. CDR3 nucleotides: TGTGCCAGCTCACCTATCCCGGGACAGGGGTCTCACGAGCAGTACTTC.

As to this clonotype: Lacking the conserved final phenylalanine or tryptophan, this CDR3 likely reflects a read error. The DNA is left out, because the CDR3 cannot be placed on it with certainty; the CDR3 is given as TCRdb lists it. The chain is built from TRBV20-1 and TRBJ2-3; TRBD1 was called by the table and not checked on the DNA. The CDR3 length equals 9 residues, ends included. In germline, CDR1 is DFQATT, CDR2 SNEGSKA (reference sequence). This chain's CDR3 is CSASTYRNV.

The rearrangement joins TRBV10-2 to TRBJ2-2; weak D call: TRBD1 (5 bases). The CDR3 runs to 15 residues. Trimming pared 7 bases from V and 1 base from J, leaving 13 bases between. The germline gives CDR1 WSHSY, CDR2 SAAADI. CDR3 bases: TGCGCCAGCACCGACAGCGCCCTGAACACCGGGGAGCTGTTTTTT. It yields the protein CASTDSALNTGELFF.